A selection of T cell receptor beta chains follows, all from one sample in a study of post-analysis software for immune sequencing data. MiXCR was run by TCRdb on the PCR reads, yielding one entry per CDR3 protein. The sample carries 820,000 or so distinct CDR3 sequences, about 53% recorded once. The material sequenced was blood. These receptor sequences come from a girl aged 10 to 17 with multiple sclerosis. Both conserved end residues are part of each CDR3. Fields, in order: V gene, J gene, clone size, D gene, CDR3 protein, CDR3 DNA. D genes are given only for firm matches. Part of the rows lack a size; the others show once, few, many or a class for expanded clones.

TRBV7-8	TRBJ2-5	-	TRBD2	CASSLNSGRRETQYF	TGTGCCAGCAGCTTAAATAGCGGGAGGCGGGAGACCCAGTACTTC
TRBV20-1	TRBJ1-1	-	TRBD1	CSARLKAAGTVFTEAFF	TGCAGTGCTAGACTAAAGGCTGCCGGGACAGTGTTCACTGAAGCTTTCTTT
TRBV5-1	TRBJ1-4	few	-	CASSLGQLLGGEKLFF	TGCGCCAGCAGCTTGGGGCAGCTCTTAGGCGGTGAAAAACTGTTTTTT
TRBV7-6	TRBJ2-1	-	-	CASSSEGFPSSYNEQFF	TGTGCCAGCAGCTCCGAAGGCTTCCCAAGCTCCTACAATGAGCAGTTCTTC
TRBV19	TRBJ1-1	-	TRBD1	CASSIDRVNTEAFF	TGTGCCAGTAGTATCGACAGGGTGAACACTGAAGCTTTCTTT
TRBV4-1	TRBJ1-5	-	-	CASSREDIPIAPQHF	TGCGCCAGCAGCCGAGAGGACATTCCGATCGCTCCCCAGCATTTT
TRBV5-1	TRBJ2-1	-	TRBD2	CASSPTLAGASNEQFF	TGCGCCAGCAGCCCAACCCTAGCGGGAGCTTCCAATGAGCAGTTCTTC
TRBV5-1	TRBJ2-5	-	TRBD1	CASSTGQGETQYF	TGCGCCAGCAGCACGGGACAGGGGGAGACCCAGTACTTC
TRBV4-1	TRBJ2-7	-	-	CASSLQDNPSPSYEQYF	TGCGCCAGCAGCCTCCAAGATAACCCATCCCCTTCCTACGAGCAGTACTTC
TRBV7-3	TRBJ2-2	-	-	CASSLSGLATGELFF	TGTGCCAGCAGCTTGTCCGGCCTTGCGACCGGGGAGCTGTTTTTT
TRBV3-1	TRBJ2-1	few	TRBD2	CASSQELGGGFVNEQFF	TGTGCCAGCAGCCAAGAACTAGGCGGGGGGTTCGTTAATGAGCAGTTCTTC
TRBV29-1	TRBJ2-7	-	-	CSVVREEQYF	TGCAGCGTTGTAAGGGAAGAGCAGTACTTC
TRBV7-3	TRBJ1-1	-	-	CASQSQGYTEAFF	TGTGCCAGCCAATCGCAGGGTTACACTGAAGCTTTCTTT
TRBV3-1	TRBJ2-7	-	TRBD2	CASSQGLAGGNYEQYF	TGTGCCAGCAGCCAGGGGCTAGCGGGAGGAAACTACGAGCAGTACTTC
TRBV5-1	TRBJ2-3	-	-	CASSLARGHRSTDTQYF	TGCGCCAGCAGCTTGGCCCGAGGACACAGGAGCACAGATACGCAGTATTTT
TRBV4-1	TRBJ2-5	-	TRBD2	CASSQGGGGETQYF	TGCGCCAGCAGCCAGGGTGGCGGGGGAGAGACCCAGTACTTC
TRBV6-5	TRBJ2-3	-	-	CASSYSKRSSTDTQYF	TGTGCCAGCAGTTACTCGAAGCGGTCTAGCACAGATACGCAGTATTTT
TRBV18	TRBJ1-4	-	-	CASSPPNRSTNEKLFF	TGTGCCAGCTCACCTCCCAACAGATCAACTAATGAAAAACTGTTTTTT